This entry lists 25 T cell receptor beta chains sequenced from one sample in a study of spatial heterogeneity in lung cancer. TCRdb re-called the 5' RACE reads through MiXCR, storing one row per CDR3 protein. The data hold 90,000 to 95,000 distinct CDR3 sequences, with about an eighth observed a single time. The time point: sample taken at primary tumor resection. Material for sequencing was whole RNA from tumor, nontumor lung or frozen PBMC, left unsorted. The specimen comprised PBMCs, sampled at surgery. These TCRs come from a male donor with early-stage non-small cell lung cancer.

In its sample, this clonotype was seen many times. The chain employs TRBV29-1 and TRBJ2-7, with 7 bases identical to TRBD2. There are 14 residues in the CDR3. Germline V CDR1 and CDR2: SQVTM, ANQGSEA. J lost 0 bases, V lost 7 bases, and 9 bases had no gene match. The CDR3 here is CSASTGTNSYEQYF. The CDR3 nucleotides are TGCAGCGCCTCCACCGGGACTAACTCCTACGAGCAGTACTTC.

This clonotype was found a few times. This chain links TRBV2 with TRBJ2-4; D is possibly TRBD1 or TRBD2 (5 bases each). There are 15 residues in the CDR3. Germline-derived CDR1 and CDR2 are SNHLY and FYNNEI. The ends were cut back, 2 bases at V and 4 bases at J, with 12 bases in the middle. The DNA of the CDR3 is TGTGCCAGCAGTGAAAGAGGGACCCTTAAAAACATTCAGTACTTC. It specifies CASSERGTLKNIQYF.

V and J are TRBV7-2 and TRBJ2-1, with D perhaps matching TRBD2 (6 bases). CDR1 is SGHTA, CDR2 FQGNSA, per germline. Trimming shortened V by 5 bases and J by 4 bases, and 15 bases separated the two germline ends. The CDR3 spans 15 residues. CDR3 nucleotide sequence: TGTGCCAGCAGCCCGGGACTCACCCCTTACAATGAGCAGTTCTTC. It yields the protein CASSPGLTPYNEQFF.

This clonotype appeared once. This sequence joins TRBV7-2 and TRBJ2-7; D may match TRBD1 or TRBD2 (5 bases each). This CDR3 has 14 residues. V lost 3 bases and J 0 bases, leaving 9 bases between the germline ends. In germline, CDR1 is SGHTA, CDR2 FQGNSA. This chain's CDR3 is CASSLGTISYEQYF. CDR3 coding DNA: TGTGCCAGCAGCTTGGGGACGATCTCCTACGAGCAGTACTTC.

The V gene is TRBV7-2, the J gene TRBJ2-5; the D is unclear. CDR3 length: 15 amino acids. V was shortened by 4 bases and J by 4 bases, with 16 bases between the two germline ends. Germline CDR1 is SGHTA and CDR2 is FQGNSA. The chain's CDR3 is CASSSLGSSTETQYF. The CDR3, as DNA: TGTGCCAGCAGCTCCCTGGGTAGCTCTACAGAGACCCAGTACTTC.

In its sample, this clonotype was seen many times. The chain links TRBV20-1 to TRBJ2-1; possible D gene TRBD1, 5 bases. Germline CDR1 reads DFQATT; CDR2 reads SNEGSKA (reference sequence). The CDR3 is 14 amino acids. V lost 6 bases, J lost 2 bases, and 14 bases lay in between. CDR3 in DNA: TGCAGTGCCCGAGGTGGGGCTACCTACAATGAGCAGTTCTTC. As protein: CSARGGATYNEQFF.

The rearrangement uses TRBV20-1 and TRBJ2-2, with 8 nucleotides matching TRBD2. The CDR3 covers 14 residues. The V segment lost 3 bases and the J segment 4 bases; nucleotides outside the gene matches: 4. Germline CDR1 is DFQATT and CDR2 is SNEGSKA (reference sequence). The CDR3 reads CSASRLAGTGELFF. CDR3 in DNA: TGCAGTGCTAGTCGCCTAGCGGGCACCGGGGAGCTGTTTTTT.

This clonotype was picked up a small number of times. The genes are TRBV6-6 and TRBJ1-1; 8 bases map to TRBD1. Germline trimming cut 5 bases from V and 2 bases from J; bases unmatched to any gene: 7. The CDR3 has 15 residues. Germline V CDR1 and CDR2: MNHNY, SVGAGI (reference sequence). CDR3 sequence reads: CASSPTGQVNTEAFF. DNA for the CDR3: TGTGCCAGCAGTCCTACGGGACAGGTCAACACTGAAGCTTTCTTT.

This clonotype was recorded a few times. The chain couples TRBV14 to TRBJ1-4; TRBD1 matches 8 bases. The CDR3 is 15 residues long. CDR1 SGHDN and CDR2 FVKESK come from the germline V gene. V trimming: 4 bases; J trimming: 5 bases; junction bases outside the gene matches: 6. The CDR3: CASSLPGQENEKLFF. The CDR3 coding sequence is TGTGCCAGCAGCCTCCCGGGACAGGAAAATGAAAAACTGTTTTTT. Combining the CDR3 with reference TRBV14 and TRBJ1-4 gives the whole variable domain EAGVTQFPSHSVIEKGQTVTLRCDPISGHDNLYWYRRVMGKEIKFLLHFVKESKQDESGMPNNRFLAERTGGTYSTLKVQPAELEDSGVYFCASSLPGQENEKLFFGSGTQLSVL.

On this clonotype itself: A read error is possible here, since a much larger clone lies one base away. CDR3 sequence: CASSVAGGLNQLQHF. CDR3 sequence (DNA): TGTGCCAGCAGCGTAGCAGGGGGCCTCAATCAGCTCCAGCATTTT. The V gene is TRBV9, the J gene TRBJ1-5; TRBD1 aligns across 8 bases. The CDR3 runs 15 residues. Germline CDR1 and CDR2: SGDLS and YYNGEE. Filled out from reference TRBV9 and TRBJ1-5, the complete variable domain reads DSGVTQTPKHLITATGQRVTLRCSPRSGDLSVYWYQQSLDQGLQFLIQYYNGEERAKGNILERFSAQQFPDLHSELNLSSLELGDSALYFCASSVAGGLNQLQHFGDGTRLSIL.

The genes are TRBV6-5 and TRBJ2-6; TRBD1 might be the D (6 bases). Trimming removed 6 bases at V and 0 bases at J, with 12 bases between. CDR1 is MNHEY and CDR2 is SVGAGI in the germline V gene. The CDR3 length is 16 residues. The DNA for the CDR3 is TGTGCCAGCAGACCAGGGGATCCCTCTGGGGCCAACGTCCTGACTTTC. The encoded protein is CASRPGDPSGANVLTF.

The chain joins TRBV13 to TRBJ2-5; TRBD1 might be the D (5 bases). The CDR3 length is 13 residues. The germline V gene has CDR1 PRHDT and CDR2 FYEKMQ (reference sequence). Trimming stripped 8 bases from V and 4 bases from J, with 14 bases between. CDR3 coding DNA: TGTGCCAGCCAGTCCAGGGTACGAGAGACCCAGTACTTC. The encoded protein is CASQSRVRETQYF.

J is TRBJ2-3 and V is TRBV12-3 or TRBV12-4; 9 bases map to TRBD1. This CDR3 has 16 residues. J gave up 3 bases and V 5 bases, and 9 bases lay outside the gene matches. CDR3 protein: CASSRRTGEGTDTQYF. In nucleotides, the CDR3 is TGTGCCAGCAGTCGCCGGACAGGGGAGGGGACAGATACGCAGTATTTT.

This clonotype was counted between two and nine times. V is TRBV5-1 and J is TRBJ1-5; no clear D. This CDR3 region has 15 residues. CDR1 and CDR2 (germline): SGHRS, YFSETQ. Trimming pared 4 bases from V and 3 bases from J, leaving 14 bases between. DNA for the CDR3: TGCGCCAGCAGCCCCAATGGAGGCGACAATCAGCCCCAGCATTTT. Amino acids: CASSPNGGDNQPQHF.

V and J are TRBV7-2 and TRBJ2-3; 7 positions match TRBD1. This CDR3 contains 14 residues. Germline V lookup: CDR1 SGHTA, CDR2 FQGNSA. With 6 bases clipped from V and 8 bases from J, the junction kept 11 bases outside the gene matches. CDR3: CASRSDREGLTQYF. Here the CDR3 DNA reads TGTGCCAGCAGATCCGACAGGGAAGGGCTTACGCAGTATTTT.

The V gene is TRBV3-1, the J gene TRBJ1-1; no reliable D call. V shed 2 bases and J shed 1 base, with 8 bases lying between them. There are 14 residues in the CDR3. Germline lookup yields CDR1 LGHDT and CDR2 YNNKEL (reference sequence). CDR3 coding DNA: TGTGCCAGCAGCCAATTGCTGCCGAACACTGAAGCTTTCTTT. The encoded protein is CASSQLLPNTEAFF.

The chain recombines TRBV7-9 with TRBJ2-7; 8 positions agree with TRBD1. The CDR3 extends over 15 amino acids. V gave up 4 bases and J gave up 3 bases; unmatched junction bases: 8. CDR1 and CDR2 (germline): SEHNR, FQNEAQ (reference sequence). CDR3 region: CASSSDRDRGYEQYF. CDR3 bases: TGTGCCAGCAGCTCGGACAGGGACCGGGGCTACGAGCAGTACTTC.

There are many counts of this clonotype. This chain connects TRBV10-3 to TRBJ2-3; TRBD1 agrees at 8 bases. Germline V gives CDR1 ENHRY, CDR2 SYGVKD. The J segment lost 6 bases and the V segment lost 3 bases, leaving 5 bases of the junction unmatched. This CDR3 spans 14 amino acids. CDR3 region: CAISEGQGPDTQYF. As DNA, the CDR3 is TGTGCCATCAGTGAAGGACAGGGCCCCGATACGCAGTATTTT.

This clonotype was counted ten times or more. The CDR3, as DNA: TGCGCCAGCTCACAGGGGCGTAGCACAGATACGCAGTATTTT. Residues: CASSQGRSTDTQYF. V is TRBV5-1 and J is TRBJ2-3; 7 nucleotides line up with TRBD1. The germline V gene encodes CDR1 SGHRS and CDR2 YFSETQ. The CDR3 contains 14 residues. J was trimmed by 0 bases and V by 7 bases; bases with no gene match: 5.

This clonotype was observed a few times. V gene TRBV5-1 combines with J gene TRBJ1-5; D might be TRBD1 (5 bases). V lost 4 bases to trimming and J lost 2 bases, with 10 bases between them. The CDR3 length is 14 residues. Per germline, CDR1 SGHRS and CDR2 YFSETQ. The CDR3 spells CASSPGNGNQPQHF. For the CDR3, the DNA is TGCGCCAGCAGCCCAGGGAATGGCAATCAGCCCCAGCATTTT.

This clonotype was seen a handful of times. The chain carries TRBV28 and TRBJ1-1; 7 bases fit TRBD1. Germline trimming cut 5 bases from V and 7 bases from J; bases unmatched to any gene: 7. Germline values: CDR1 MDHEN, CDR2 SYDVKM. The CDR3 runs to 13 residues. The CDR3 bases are TGTGCCAGCAGTCTCCGGGACAGTGGTGAAGCTTTCTTT. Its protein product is CASSLRDSGEAFF. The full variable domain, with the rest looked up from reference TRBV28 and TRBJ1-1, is DVKVTQSSRYLVKRTGEKVFLECVQDMDHENMFWYRQDPGLGLRLIYFSYDVKMKEKGDIPEGYSVSREKKERFSLILESASTNQTSMYLCASSLRDSGEAFFGQGTRLTVV.

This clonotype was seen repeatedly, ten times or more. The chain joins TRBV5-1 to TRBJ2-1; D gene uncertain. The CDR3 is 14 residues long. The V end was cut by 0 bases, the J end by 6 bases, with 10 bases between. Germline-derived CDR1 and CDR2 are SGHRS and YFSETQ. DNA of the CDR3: TGCGCCAGCAGCTTGGTCGCCCAGCCCAATGAGCAGTTCTTC. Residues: CASSLVAQPNEQFF.

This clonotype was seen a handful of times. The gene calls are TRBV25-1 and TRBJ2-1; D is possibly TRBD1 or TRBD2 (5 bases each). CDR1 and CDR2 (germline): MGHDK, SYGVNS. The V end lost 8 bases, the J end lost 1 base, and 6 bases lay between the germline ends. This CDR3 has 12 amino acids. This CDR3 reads CASGGSYNEQFF. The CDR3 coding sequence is TGTGCCAGCGGGGGTTCCTACAATGAGCAGTTCTTC.

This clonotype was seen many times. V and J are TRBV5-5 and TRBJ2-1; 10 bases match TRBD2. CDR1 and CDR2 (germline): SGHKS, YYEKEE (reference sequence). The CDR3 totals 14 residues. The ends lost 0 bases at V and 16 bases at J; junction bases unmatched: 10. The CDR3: CASSLGLAGALAFF. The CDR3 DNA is TGTGCCAGCAGCTTGGGTCTAGCGGGGGCCCTGGCATTCTTC.

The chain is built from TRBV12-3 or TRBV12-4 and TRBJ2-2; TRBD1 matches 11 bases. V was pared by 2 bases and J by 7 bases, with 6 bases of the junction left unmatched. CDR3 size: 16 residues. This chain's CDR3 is CASSLLDRGRGGELFF. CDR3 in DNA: TGTGCCAGCAGTTTATTGGACAGGGGGCGTGGCGGGGAGCTGTTTTTT.